This TCR beta chain was sequenced in a study of T cells in Graves' hyperthyroidism and ophthalmopathy. This clonotype was detected many times. Amplification yielded TCR beta CDR3 regions, with RNA transcripts as the source. Researchers ran a first-round RT-PCR on the TCR CDR3 using the HTBI primer set. One entry per CDR3 protein results from TCRdb running MiXCR on the multiplex PCR reads. The repertoire has nearly 600,000 distinct CDR3 sequences, approximately 15% of them found once; the top ten carry about 6.6%. V shed 6 bases and J 2 bases; nucleotides not matched to a gene: 12. Germline V gives CDR1 MNHNS, CDR2 SASEGT. This CDR3 is built from 16 residues.

The receptor comes from a woman aged 18-29 years with Graves' ophthalmopathy. The chain is built from TRBV6-1 and TRBJ2-7; TRBD1 matches at 8 bases. Sequencing was done on a sample of blood. The DNA of the CDR3 is TGTGCCAGCAGCGAGCTACCGGACAGGGACGCCTACGAGCAGTACTTC. Translation gives CASSELPDRDAYEQYF.